What follows describes a single T cell receptor beta chain. Antigen: not known. The data were taken from a study of identical twins. Per germline, CDR1 SGHTA and CDR2 FQGNSA. The CDR3 length is 17 residues. The V and J ends lost 1 base and 4 bases respectively, with 19 bases between them. Each donor (without exception) was a healthy Caucasian. Template switching, a step in the protocol, added a universal primer site, and cDNA carried unique molecular identifiers. TCRdb ran MiXCR on the 5' RACE reads and lists one entry per CDR3 protein. The repertoire holds roughly 1.6 million distinct CDR3 sequences, with roughly 35% as singletons. General study findings and limits: Partly confounded zero-insertion analyses could result from invariant MAIT and iNKT cells. Twins shared beta out-of-frame sequences in excess, but this excess was weaker.

This receptor was taken from a newborn girl in good health. Sequences were obtained from cord blood. The genes are TRBV7-2 and TRBJ1-2; TRBD1 is a possible D gene (5 bases). The CDR3 is CASSLDPGAPTSYGYTF. The CDR3 nucleotides read TGTGCCAGCAGCTTAGACCCCGGGGCACCAACCTCCTATGGCTACACCTTC.